These T cell receptor beta chains were read from a single sample in a study of human T cells and chemical hapten exposure. TCRdb reanalysed the RACE reads using MiXCR and keeps one entry per CDR3 protein. The data show approximately 400,000 distinct CDR3 sequences, with approximately 5.1% seen just once and just over 2.5% held by the top ten. The sequences come from whole blood, collected in connection with sensitization to the hapten diphenylcyclopropenone (DPC). The receptor source for this set is a woman between 45 and 60 years old with alopecia areata. Some clones in this sample may be carry-over from other donors' samples. Both conserved end residues are part of each CDR3. A D gene is named only where the DNA matches it firmly. Clone size is given for some rows only: seen once, a few or many times, or a class if the clone is expanded.

J | D | V | size | CDR3 | DNA
TRBJ1-1 | - | TRBV18 | many | CASSPPMGQNTEAFF | TGTGCCAGCTCACCACCTATGGGGCAGAACACTGAAGCTTTCTTT
TRBJ2-3 | - | TRBV6-5 | few | CASPLNTDTQYF | TGTGCCAGCCCCCTGAACACAGATACGCAGTATTTT
TRBJ1-5 | - | TRBV6-1 | few | CASVGEERGLPQHF | TGTGCCAGCGTTGGAGAGGAGAGAGGGCTGCCCCAGCATTTT
TRBJ1-3 | - | TRBV29-1 | many | CSAGGSNTIYF | TGCAGCGCTGGGGGTTCGAACACCATATATTTT
TRBJ2-6 | TRBD2 | TRBV6-2/TRBV6-3 | many | CASSTGLAGGPFGANVLTF | TGTGCCAGCAGTACCGGACTAGCGGGAGGCCCTTTTGGGGCCAACGTCCTGACTTTC
TRBJ2-4 | - | TRBV12-3/TRBV12-4 | many | CASTLTGTGAKNIQYF | TGTGCCAGCACCCTAACAGGGACTGGGGCCAAAAACATTCAGTACTTC
TRBJ1-4 | - | TRBV4-3 | - | CASSISQGDEKLFF | TGCGCCAGCAGCATCTCCCAGGGCGATGAAAAACTGTTTTTT
TRBJ2-7 | - | TRBV12-3/TRBV12-4 | many | CASSLMGGEQYF | TGTGCCAGCAGTTTAATGGGAGGCGAGCAGTACTTC
TRBJ2-3 | - | TRBV4-1 | - | CASSQETGSDTQYF | TGCGCCAGCAGCCAAGAGACGGGGTCGGATACGCAGTATTTT
TRBJ1-1 | - | TRBV20-1 | few | CTRTPSPAFF | TGCACCCGGACTCCTAGCCCAGCTTTCTTT
TRBJ1-2 | - | TRBV15 | - | CATSLGAVYGYTF | TGTGCCACCAGCCTCGGAGCTGTATATGGCTACACCTTC
TRBJ1-2 | - | TRBV7-2 | - | CASSPPGRANYGYTF | TGTGCCAGCAGCCCGCCTGGGAGAGCTAACTATGGCTACACCTTC
TRBJ2-3 | - | TRBV7-2 | few | CASSAYTGNTQYF | TGTGCCAGCAGCGCATATACAGGGAATACGCAGTATTTT
TRBJ2-1 | TRBD2 | TRBV5-6 | many | CASSFLAGAEQFF | TGTGCCAGCAGCTTTCTAGCGGGAGCTGAGCAGTTCTTC
TRBJ2-7 | - | TRBV7-9 | many | CASRSGWREGAYEQYF | TGTGCCAGCAGATCCGGCTGGAGGGAAGGCGCCTACGAGCAGTACTTC
TRBJ2-1 | - | TRBV29-1 | many | CSVEPGGRNEQFF | TGCAGCGTTGAGCCGGGGGGCCGCAATGAGCAGTTCTTC
TRBJ2-5 | - | TRBV29-1 | many | CSVETGEETQYF | TGCAGCGTTGAAACGGGGGAGGAGACCCAGTACTTC
TRBJ2-2 | - | TRBV5-1 | many | CASSLMDGELFF | TGCGCCAGCAGCTTGATGGACGGGGAGCTGTTTTTT
TRBJ1-1 | - | TRBV7-9 | few | CASSLDQTSWAYTEAFF | TGTGCCAGCAGCTTAGACCAAACAAGTTGGGCCTACACTGAAGCTTTCTTT
TRBJ2-3 | TRBD1 | TRBV14 | many | CASSQTTGGTDTQYF | TGTGCCAGCAGCCAGACGACAGGGGGGACAGATACGCAGTATTTT
TRBJ1-4 | - | TRBV20-1 | - | CSASNSNEKLFF | TGCAGTGCTAGTAACAGTAATGAAAAACTGTTTTTT
TRBJ2-5 | - | TRBV3-1 | many | CASSQDAQETQYF | TGTGCCAGCAGCCAAGATGCCCAAGAGACCCAGTACTTC
TRBJ1-2 | - | TRBV12-3/TRBV12-4 | few | CASSPSGQIRPNYGYTF | TGTGCCAGCAGCCCCTCAGGACAGATTCGACCTAACTATGGCTACACCTTC
TRBJ2-3 | TRBD2 | TRBV5-1 | many | CASSLGGGLASGVTDTQYF | TGCGCCAGCAGCTTGGGCGGAGGACTAGCATCGGGGGTAACAGATACGCAGTATTTT
TRBJ2-7 | - | TRBV20-1 | many | CSARAYEQYF | TGCAGTGCTAGGGCCTACGAGCAGTACTTC
TRBJ1-5 | - | TRBV6-6 | - | CASIREDNQPQHF | TGTGCCAGCATAAGGGAAGACAATCAGCCCCAGCATTTT
TRBJ1-4 | TRBD1 | TRBV5-1 | - | CASSIAGQSNEKLFF | TGCGCCAGCAGCATAGCGGGACAGTCTAATGAAAAACTGTTTTTT
TRBJ2-3 | TRBD1 | TRBV5-6 | many | CASSGGQWSTDTQYF | TGTGCCAGCAGCGGGGGACAGTGGTCGACAGATACGCAGTATTTT
TRBJ2-6 | - | TRBV27 | - | CASSFRTDNSGANVLTF | TGTGCCAGCAGTTTCCGGACAGATAACTCTGGGGCCAACGTCCTGACTTTC
TRBJ1-1 | - | TRBV18 | - | CASSPRSTGLNTEAFF | TGTGCCAGCTCACCAAGGTCGACGGGGCTGAACACTGAAGCTTTCTTT
TRBJ1-4 | TRBD1 | TRBV12-3/TRBV12-4 | few | CASRRGTGYNEKLFF | TGTGCCAGCAGGAGAGGGACAGGGTATAATGAAAAACTGTTTTTT
TRBJ2-7 | - | TRBV6-1 | few | CASSEALGGEQYF | TGTGCCAGCAGTGAAGCATTAGGGGGCGAGCAGTACTTC
TRBJ1-6 | - | TRBV12-3/TRBV12-4 | few | CASSFSPGGLSPLHF | TGTGCCAGCAGTTTTTCCCCGGGCGGTCTATCTCCCCTCCACTTT
TRBJ2-5 | - | TRBV6-6 | few | CASSVGDFWETQYF | TGTGCCAGCAGTGTGGGGGACTTTTGGGAGACCCAGTACTTC
TRBJ2-1 | TRBD1 | TRBV18 | many | CASSLRTGIYNEQFF | TGTGCCAGCTCACTTCGGACAGGGATCTACAATGAGCAGTTCTTC
TRBJ2-7 | - | TRBV7-9 | many | CASSTEGALAYEQYF | TGTGCCAGCAGCACGGAGGGGGCATTGGCCTACGAGCAGTACTTC
TRBJ1-5 | - | TRBV2 | many | CASSPWRGSNQPQHF | TGTGCCAGCAGTCCGTGGAGGGGAAGCAATCAGCCCCAGCATTTT
TRBJ2-3 | TRBD2 | TRBV7-2 | many | CASSLALAGSTDTQYF | TGTGCCAGCAGCTTAGCGTTAGCGGGGAGCACAGATACGCAGTATTTT
TRBJ1-1 | - | TRBV29-1 | many | CSVDGGRNTEAFF | TGCAGCGTTGATGGGGGCCGGAACACTGAAGCTTTCTTT
TRBJ2-7 | TRBD2 | TRBV18 | many | CASSPPGTSGIEYEQYF | TGTGCCAGCTCACCCCCGGGGACTAGCGGGATAGAGTACGAGCAGTACTTC
TRBJ1-2 | TRBD1 | TRBV7-2 | many | CASSGQGARYGYTF | TGTGCCAGCAGCGGACAGGGTGCTCGCTATGGCTACACCTTC
TRBJ2-3 | TRBD2 | TRBV20-1 | - | CSARGSGGRTDTQYF | TGCAGTGCTAGAGGCAGCGGGGGCCGCACAGATACGCAGTATTTT
TRBJ2-3 | - | TRBV5-4 | many | CASSGTGSTDTQYF | TGTGCCAGCAGTGGGACCGGCAGCACAGATACGCAGTATTTT
TRBJ1-2 | - | TRBV6-5 | many | CASTLRGRPNYGYTF | TGTGCCAGCACCCTAAGGGGCAGGCCTAACTATGGCTACACCTTC
TRBJ2-2 | TRBD2 | TRBV19 | - | CASSTGLANTGELFF | TGTGCCAGTAGTACGGGACTAGCAAACACCGGGGAGCTGTTTTTT
TRBJ1-6 | - | TRBV4-3 | - | CASSQVGSASPLHF | TGCGCCAGCAGCCAAGTTGGGTCAGCTTCACCCCTCCACTTT
TRBJ1-1 | TRBD1 | TRBV29-1 | many | CSVEQGWDTEAFF | TGCAGCGTGGAACAGGGGTGGGACACTGAAGCTTTCTTT
TRBJ2-7 | - | TRBV9 | many | CASSADVSYEQYF | TGTGCCAGCAGTGCAGACGTTTCCTACGAGCAGTACTTC
TRBJ1-3 | TRBD1 | TRBV7-8 | many | CASSEQGPPGNTIYF | TGTGCCAGCAGCGAACAGGGGCCTCCTGGAAACACCATATATTTT
TRBJ2-5 | - | TRBV7-8 | many | CASTIPRIRCWTQYF | TGTGCCAGCACCATACCTCGGATAAGGTGTTGGACCCAGTACTTC
TRBJ2-5 | - | TRBV23-1 | many | CASSQSWTQYF | TGCGCCAGCAGTCAATCGTGGACCCAGTACTTC
TRBJ1-6 | - | TRBV5-1 | - | CASRRGDSPLHF | TGCGCCAGTCGGCGTGGGGATTCACCCCTCCACTTT
TRBJ2-5 | TRBD2 | TRBV6-5 | many | CASSYLAGIQETQYF | TGTGCCAGCAGTTACTTAGCGGGGATCCAAGAGACCCAGTACTTC
TRBJ2-7 | - | TRBV2 | - | CASSEERVVAYEQYF | TGTGCCAGCAGTGAGGAACGGGTGGTGGCCTACGAGCAGTACTTC
TRBJ1-2 | - | TRBV28 | many | CASSLNQGGAYHGYTF | TGTGCCAGCAGTTTAAATCAAGGGGGGGCCTATCATGGCTACACCTTC